The 29 T cell receptor beta chains presented below share a single source sample, sequenced in a study of CD8 T cells in Susac syndrome. RNA amounts of roughly 0.5 to 1 ug underwent reverse transcription with random hexamers. Via MiXCR, TCRdb re-called the immunoSEQ multiplex PCR reads, giving one row per CDR3 protein. Of 200,000 to 250,000 distinct CDR3 sequences in the sample, about 94% were seen once. Sequenced material: CD4+ T cells from PBMCs. The receptor set was obtained from a human donor with Susac syndrome.

The CDR3 sequence is CASTPWDGRNQPQHF. DNA of the CDR3: TGTGCCAGTACCCCTTGGGACGGACGCAATCAGCCCCAGCATTTT. The gene calls are TRBV19 and TRBJ1-5, with D possibly being TRBD1 (5 bases). Germline lookup yields CDR1 LNHDA and CDR2 SQIVND (reference sequence). This CDR3 region has 15 residues. V was clipped by 7 bases and J by 2 bases, with 15 bases between them.

The chain recombines TRBV9 with TRBJ2-1; 11 nucleotides match TRBD2. Germline lookup yields CDR1 SGDLS and CDR2 YYNGEE. The CDR3 sequence is 16 residues long. V lost 4 bases, J lost 7 bases, and 10 bases stayed unmatched. The CDR3 coding sequence is TGTGCCAGCAGCCTTAGGCAGCTAGCGGGGGGAAATGAGCAGTTCTTC. Translation gives CASSLRQLAGGNEQFF.

The V and J genes are TRBV18 and TRBJ2-5, with 12 bases lining up with TRBD1. The junction had 9 bases not matched to a gene; V was cut back by 2 bases and J by 2 bases. The CDR3 sequence is 18 residues long. Germline V CDR1 and CDR2: KGHSH, LQKENI. The CDR3 DNA sequence: TGTGCCAGCTCACCAGCTCCCCCGGGACAGGGGGCTCAAGAGACCCAGTACTTC. Protein sequence: CASSPAPPGQGAQETQYF.

The chain joins TRBV10-3 to TRBJ1-5; D is uncertain. Germline-derived CDR1 and CDR2 are ENHRY and SYGVKD. The CDR3 has 12 amino acids. V was clipped by 10 bases and J by 1 base, with 8 bases between them. CDR3 residues: CATQKSNQPQHF. The CDR3 bases are TGTGCCACCCAAAAAAGCAATCAGCCCCAGCATTTT.

In the case of this clonotype: Germline is not matched at one junction end, which may reflect a read error. The chain employs TRBV4-3 and TRBJ2-1, with TRBD2 matching 8 bases. Germline values: CDR1 LGHNA, CDR2 YSLEER. The CDR3 has 15 residues. This chain's CDR3 is CASTQVRGLGHEQFF. The CDR3 coding sequence is TGCGCCAGCACCCAAGTTCGGGGACTAGGGCATGAGCAGTTCTTC.

The chain couples TRBV29-1 to TRBJ1-2, with TRBD1 as a possible D gene (6 bases). The CDR3 totals 14 residues. Trimming stripped 7 bases from V and 0 bases from J, with 15 bases between. CDR1 and CDR2 from the germline V gene are SQVTM and ANQGSEA. The CDR3 is CSALGADTNYGYTF. DNA of the CDR3: TGCAGCGCCCTGGGGGCGGATACTAACTATGGCTACACCTTC.

The chain recombines TRBV9 with TRBJ1-4; D remains ambiguous. Germline V gene data show CDR1 as SGDLS and CDR2 as YYNGEE. CDR3 length: 14 amino acids. V lost 4 bases and J 12 bases, leaving 19 bases between the germline ends. The CDR3 sequence: CASSLRIYPEELFF. The CDR3 DNA sequence: TGTGCCAGCAGCCTCCGAATATACCCTGAGGAACTGTTTTTT.

The rearrangement uses TRBV5-4 and TRBJ2-3, with 10 positions matching TRBD1. CDR1 and CDR2 (germline): SGHNT, YYREEE (reference sequence). The J segment lost 7 bases and the V segment lost 4 bases, leaving 12 bases of the junction unmatched. The CDR3 runs 16 residues. CDR3 in amino acids: CASSPGARQGAHTQYF. The CDR3 DNA sequence: TGTGCCAGCAGCCCCGGGGCTAGACAGGGGGCACATACGCAGTATTTT.

This clonotype has a single count. The rearrangement uses TRBV18 and TRBJ2-4; unclear D gene. CDR3 length: 14 amino acids. Trimming removed 2 bases from V and 0 bases from J, with 5 bases in between. Germline loops: CDR1 KGHSH, CDR2 LQKENI. The CDR3: CASSPDKAKNIQYF. The DNA for the CDR3 is TGTGCCAGCTCACCAGACAAAGCCAAAAACATTCAGTACTTC.

DNA for the CDR3: TGTGCCAGCAGGTTCACAGGGGGTGCCAAAAACATTCAGTACTTC. Residues: CASRFTGGAKNIQYF. The gene calls are TRBV12-3 or TRBV12-4 and TRBJ2-4, with TRBD1 matching 8 bases. The ends lost 6 bases at V and 1 base at J; junction bases unmatched: 5. This CDR3 region has 15 residues.

The rearrangement links TRBV30 to TRBJ2-2; D unclear. With 3 bases removed from V and 2 bases from J, the gap between germline ends came to 4 bases. Germline values: CDR1 GTSNPN, CDR2 SVGIG (reference sequence). The CDR3 runs 12 residues. The CDR3 region has the DNA TGTGCCTGGAGGCATAACACCGGGGAGCTGTTTTTT. Its translation is CAWRHNTGELFF.

J is TRBJ1-6 and V is TRBV18; TRBD1 matches 8 bases. J gave up 7 bases and V 7 bases, and 12 bases lay outside the gene matches. From germline, CDR1 is KGHSH and CDR2 LQKENI. This CDR3 is 16 amino acids long. CDR3 DNA: TGTGCCAGCTTGAAGACAGGTGGACAGGGAAATTCACCCCTCCACTTT. It encodes CASLKTGGQGNSPLHF. The entire variable domain, with the rest obtained from reference TRBV18 and TRBJ1-6, is as follows: NAGVMQNPRHLVRRRGQEARLRCSPMKGHSHVYWYRQLPEEGLKFMVYLQKENIIDESGMPKERFSAEFPKEGPSILRIQQVVRGDSAAYFCASLKTGGQGNSPLHFGNGTRLTVT.

This chain links TRBV14 with TRBJ1-2, with 8 bases aligning to TRBD1. Germline CDR1 SGHDN, CDR2 FVKESK. The CDR3 is made up of 16 amino acids. The V segment lost 6 bases and the J segment 4 bases; nucleotides outside the gene matches: 13. The CDR3 spells CASRPPGQGPAYGYTF. The CDR3 nucleotides are TGTGCCAGCAGGCCACCTGGACAGGGCCCAGCCTATGGCTACACCTTC.

The sample holds one count of this clonotype. The chain recombines TRBV15 with TRBJ1-2; D is undetermined. V lost 0 bases to trimming and J lost 1 base, with 9 bases between them. CDR1 is LNHNV and CDR2 is YYDKDF in the germline V gene (reference sequence). The CDR3 spans 15 residues. CDR3 nucleotide sequence: TGTGCCACCAGCAGAGATAGTGCCCTTAACTATGGCTACACCTTC. Its protein product is CATSRDSALNYGYTF.

This clonotype was found once. This chain links TRBV5-6 with TRBJ1-1; D gene uncertain. V was cut by 1 base and J by 4 bases, with 5 bases left in between. This CDR3 comprises 12 residues. Germline V lookup: CDR1 SGHDT, CDR2 YYEEEE. The CDR3, as DNA: TGTGCCAGCAGCTTGAGGGCCACTGAAGCTTTCTTT. It specifies CASSLRATEAFF.

The chain joins TRBV6-2 or TRBV6-3 to TRBJ2-3; 9 bases line up with TRBD2. The CDR3 is made up of 19 amino acids. Germline V lookup: CDR1 MNHEY, CDR2 SVGEGT. V lost 2 bases to trimming and J lost 4 bases; unmatched junction nucleotides: 16. CDR3 in amino acids: CASSYPVPGLARGPDTQYF. For the CDR3, the DNA is TGTGCCAGCAGTTACCCGGTCCCGGGACTAGCACGGGGGCCAGATACGCAGTATTTT.

This chain's CDR3 is CAWSSLGTGSNQPQHF. The DNA of the CDR3 is TGTGCCTGGAGTTCTTTAGGGACGGGGAGCAATCAGCCCCAGCATTTT. The chain uses TRBV30 and TRBJ1-5; a weak D match, TRBD1 (5 bases). Germline CDR1 GTSNPN, CDR2 SVGIG (reference sequence). The V and J ends lost 2 bases and 1 base respectively, with 15 bases between them. The CDR3 length is 16 residues.

The V and J genes are TRBV5-1 and TRBJ2-5, with D possibly TRBD2 on 6 matching bases. The CDR3 has 15 amino acids. The germline V gene has CDR1 SGHRS and CDR2 YFSETQ. V was shortened by 0 bases and J by 5 bases, with 14 bases between the two germline ends. CDR3 nucleotides: TGCGCCAGCAGCTTGGTGGCAGGGAGGTCTGAGACCCAGTACTTC. Amino acids: CASSLVAGRSETQYF.

The rearrangement joins TRBV2 to TRBJ2-7; D remains ambiguous. Trimming cost V 6 bases and J 4 bases, with 10 bases left between them. Germline CDR1 and CDR2: SNHLY and FYNNEI. The CDR3 sequence is 12 residues long. The CDR3 spells CASRETPYEQYF. CDR3 nucleotide sequence: TGTGCCAGCAGAGAGACACCATACGAGCAGTACTTC.

The rearrangement joins TRBV2 to TRBJ2-1, with D perhaps matching TRBD1 (5 bases). The CDR3 consists of 15 residues. V dropped 6 bases and J dropped 8 bases, with 20 bases sitting between them. Germline V gene lookup returns CDR1 SNHLY and CDR2 FYNNEI. CDR3 amino acids: CASSQQVAGYDEQFF. CDR3 sequence (DNA): TGTGCCAGCAGCCAACAGGTGGCAGGGTATGATGAGCAGTTCTTC.

CDR3 in amino acids: CASSPSGTEHEQYF. CDR3 coding DNA: TGTGCCAGCAGCCCCTCCGGGACAGAGCACGAGCAGTACTTC. V and J are TRBV3-1 and TRBJ2-7; 7 bases are shared with TRBD1. The V gene end was trimmed by 4 bases and the J gene end by 5 bases; junction bases not matched to a gene: 8. Germline CDR1 is LGHDT and CDR2 is YNNKEL (reference sequence). The CDR3 has 14 residues.

The chain combines TRBV3-1 with TRBJ2-7, with a weak D call TRBD1 (6 bases). V dropped 6 bases and J dropped 9 bases, with 12 bases sitting between them. This CDR3 is 11 amino acids long. Per germline, CDR1 LGHDT and CDR2 YNNKEL (reference sequence). CDR3 protein: CASSTSGAQYF. For the CDR3, the DNA is TGTGCCAGCAGTACCTCAGGGGCGCAGTACTTC.

V gene TRBV9 combines with J gene TRBJ1-1; no clear D. This CDR3 has 16 residues. Trimming left V 0 bases short and J 1 base short, with 13 bases between. The germline CDR1 and CDR2 sequences are SGDLS and YYNGEE. Here the CDR3 DNA reads TGTGCCAGCAGCGTAGGCGGTATGGGCGGGAACACTGAAGCTTTCTTT. It yields the protein CASSVGGMGGNTEAFF.

The sample holds one count of this clonotype. The rearrangement joins TRBV29-1 to TRBJ1-1, with D perhaps matching TRBD1 (5 bases). V lost 7 bases, J lost 10 bases, and 19 bases lay in between. CDR1 is SQVTM, CDR2 ANQGSEA, per germline. The CDR3 covers 12 residues. The CDR3 region is CSALEPGAVAFF. The CDR3, as DNA: TGCAGCGCCTTGGAGCCCGGGGCGGTAGCTTTCTTT.

The V gene is TRBV20-1, the J gene TRBJ1-3; D unresolved. The CDR3 consists of 13 residues. V shed 3 bases and J shed 0 bases, with 6 bases lying between them. CDR1 and CDR2 from the germline V gene are DFQATT and SNEGSKA (reference sequence). CDR3 nucleotides: TGCAGTGCTAGGACCCTCTCTGGAAACACCATATATTTT. Protein sequence: CSARTLSGNTIYF.

The chain links TRBV20-1 to TRBJ2-7; possibly TRBD2 for D (5 bases). The germline V gene encodes CDR1 DFQATT and CDR2 SNEGSKA (reference sequence). With 6 bases removed from V and 7 bases from J, the gap between germline ends came to 16 bases. This CDR3 contains 12 residues. The CDR3 sequence: CSARLGVQEQYF. The CDR3 DNA follows: TGCAGTGCCCGCCTCGGGGTTCAAGAGCAGTACTTC.

The J gene is TRBJ1-2, the V gene TRBV30; D call uncertain. The CDR3 covers 13 residues. The V gene lost 4 bases and the J gene lost 3 bases, with 12 bases spanning the gap. The germline V gene encodes CDR1 GTSNPN and CDR2 SVGIG (reference sequence). Here the CDR3 DNA reads TGTGCCTGGATAGGCGGCTTGGACTATGGCTACACCTTC. It encodes CAWIGGLDYGYTF.

This sequence joins TRBV4-2 and TRBJ1-3, with 10 bases identical to TRBD1. The CDR3 sequence is 16 residues long. Trimming took 4 bases from V and 3 from J; bases not matched to a gene: 6. The germline V gene encodes CDR1 LGHNA and CDR2 YNFKEQ. CDR3 sequence (DNA): TGTGCCAGCAGCCCGAGACAGGGGGCGAGTGGAAACACCATATATTTT. It translates to CASSPRQGASGNTIYF.

The chain couples TRBV11-2 to TRBJ2-1, with D possibly TRBD1 on 6 matching bases. Germline loops: CDR1 SGHAT, CDR2 FQNNGV. This CDR3 contains 16 residues. Between the trimmed V and J ends, which lost 5 bases and 5 bases, there was a span of 19 bases. CDR3 in amino acids: CASSHGRDTWHNEQFF. The DNA for the CDR3 is TGTGCCAGCAGCCATGGACGGGACACCTGGCACAATGAGCAGTTCTTC.